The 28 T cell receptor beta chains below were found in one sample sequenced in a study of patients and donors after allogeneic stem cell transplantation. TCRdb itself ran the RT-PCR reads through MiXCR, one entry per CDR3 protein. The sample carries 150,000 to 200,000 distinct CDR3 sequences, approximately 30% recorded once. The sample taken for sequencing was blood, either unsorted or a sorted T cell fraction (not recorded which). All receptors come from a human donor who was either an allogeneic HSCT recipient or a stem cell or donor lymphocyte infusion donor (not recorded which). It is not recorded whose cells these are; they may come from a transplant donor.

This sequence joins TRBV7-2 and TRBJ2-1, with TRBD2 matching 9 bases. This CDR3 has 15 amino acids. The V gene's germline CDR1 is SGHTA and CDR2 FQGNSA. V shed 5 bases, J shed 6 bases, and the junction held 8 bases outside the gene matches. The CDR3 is CASSKLAGAVNEQFF. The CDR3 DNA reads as TGTGCCAGCAGCAAACTAGCGGGCGCCGTCAATGAGCAGTTCTTC.

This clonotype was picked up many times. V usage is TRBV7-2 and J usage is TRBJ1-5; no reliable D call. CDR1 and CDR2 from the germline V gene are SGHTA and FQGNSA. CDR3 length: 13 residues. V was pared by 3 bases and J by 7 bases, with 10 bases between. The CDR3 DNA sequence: TGTGCCAGCAGCTTTGAGAAACGGCAGCCCCAGCATTTT. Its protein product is CASSFEKRQPQHF. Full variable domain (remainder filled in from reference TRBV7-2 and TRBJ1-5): GAGVSQSPSNKVTEKGKDVELRCDPISGHTALYWYRQSLGQGLEFLIYFQGNSAPDKSGLPSDRFSAERTGGSVSTLTIQRTQQEDSAVYLCASSFEKRQPQHFGDGTRLSIL.

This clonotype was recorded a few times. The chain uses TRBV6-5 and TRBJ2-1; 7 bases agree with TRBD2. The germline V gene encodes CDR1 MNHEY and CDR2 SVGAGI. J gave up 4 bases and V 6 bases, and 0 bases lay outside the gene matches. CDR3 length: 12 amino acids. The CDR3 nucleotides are TGTGCCAGCAGGGGGGGGTACAATGAGCAGTTCTTC. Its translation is CASRGGYNEQFF.

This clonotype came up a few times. CDR3 loop: CAISDSSGYEQYF. CDR3 DNA sequence: TGTGCCATCAGTGACAGCAGCGGGTACGAGCAGTACTTC. This rearrangement joins TRBV10-3 to TRBJ2-7; a possible D gene is TRBD2 (6 bases). This CDR3 has 13 residues. The V gene lost 3 bases and the J gene lost 4 bases, with 10 bases spanning the gap. Germline V lookup: CDR1 ENHRY, CDR2 SYGVKD.

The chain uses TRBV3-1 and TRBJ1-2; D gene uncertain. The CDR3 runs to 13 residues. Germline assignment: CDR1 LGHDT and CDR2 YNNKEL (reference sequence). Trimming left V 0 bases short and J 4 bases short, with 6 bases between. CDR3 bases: TGTGCCAGCAGCCAAGATCGGTCCTATGGCTACACCTTC. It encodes CASSQDRSYGYTF.

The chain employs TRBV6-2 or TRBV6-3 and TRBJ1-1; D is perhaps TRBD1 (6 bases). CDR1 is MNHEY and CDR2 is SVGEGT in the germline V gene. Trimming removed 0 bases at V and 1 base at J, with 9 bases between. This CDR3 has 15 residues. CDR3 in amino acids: CASSYSAGANTEAFF. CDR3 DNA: TGTGCCAGCAGTTACTCAGCAGGGGCGAACACTGAAGCTTTCTTT.

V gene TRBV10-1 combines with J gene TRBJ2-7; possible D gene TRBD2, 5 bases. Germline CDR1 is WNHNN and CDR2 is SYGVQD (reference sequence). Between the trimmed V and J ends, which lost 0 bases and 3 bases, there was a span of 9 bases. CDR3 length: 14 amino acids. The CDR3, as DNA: TGCGCCAGCAGTGAGTCGTTAGGGAGCTACGAGCAGTACTTC. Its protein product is CASSESLGSYEQYF.

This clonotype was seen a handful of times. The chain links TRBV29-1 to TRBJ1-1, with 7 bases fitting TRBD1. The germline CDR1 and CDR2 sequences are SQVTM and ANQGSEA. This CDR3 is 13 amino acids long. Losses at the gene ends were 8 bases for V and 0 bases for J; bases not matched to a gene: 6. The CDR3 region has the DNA TGCAGCTTCTACAGGGGCTTGAACACTGAAGCTTTCTTT. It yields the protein CSFYRGLNTEAFF.

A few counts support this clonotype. This chain's CDR3 is CASSLSILAGPQETQYF. Written as DNA, the CDR3 is TGTGCCAGCAGCTTGTCCATCCTAGCGGGGCCACAAGAGACCCAGTACTTC. The chain recombines TRBV5-4 with TRBJ2-5; TRBD2 matches at 9 bases. Looked up from germline, CDR1 is SGHNT and CDR2 is YYREEE (reference sequence). This CDR3 is built from 17 residues. Trimming at V came to 1 base and at J to 2 bases, leaving 9 bases not matched to a gene. The whole variable domain, filled in from reference TRBV5-4 and TRBJ2-5, reads ETGVTQSPTHLIKTRGQQVTLRCSSQSGHNTVSWYQQALGQGPQFIFQYYREEENGRGNFPPRFSGLQFPNYSSELNVNALELDDSALYLCASSLSILAGPQETQYFGPGTRLLVL.

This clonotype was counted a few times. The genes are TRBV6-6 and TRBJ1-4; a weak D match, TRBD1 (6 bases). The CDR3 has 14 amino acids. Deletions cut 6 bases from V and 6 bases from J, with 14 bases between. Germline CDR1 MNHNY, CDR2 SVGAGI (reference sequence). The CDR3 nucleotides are TGTGCCAGCAGGAGGGGGAAATCCCATGAAAAACTGTTTTTT. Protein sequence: CASRRGKSHEKLFF.

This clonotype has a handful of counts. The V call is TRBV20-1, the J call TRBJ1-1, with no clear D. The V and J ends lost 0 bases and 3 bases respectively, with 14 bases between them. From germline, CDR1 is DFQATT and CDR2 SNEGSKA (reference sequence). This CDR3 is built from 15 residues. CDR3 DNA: TGCAGTGCTAGAGATCTAGGCCTTGGGGACACTGAAGCTTTCTTT. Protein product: CSARDLGLGDTEAFF.

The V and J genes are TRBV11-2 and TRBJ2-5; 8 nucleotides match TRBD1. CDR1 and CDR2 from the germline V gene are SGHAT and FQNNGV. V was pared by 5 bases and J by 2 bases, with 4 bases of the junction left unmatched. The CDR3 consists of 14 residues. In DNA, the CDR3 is TGTGCCAGCAGCCGGGACAGGACACAAGAGACCCAGTACTTC. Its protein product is CASSRDRTQETQYF. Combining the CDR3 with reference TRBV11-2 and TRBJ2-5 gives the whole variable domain EAGVAQSPRYKIIEKRQSVAFWCNPISGHATLYWYQQILGQGPKLLIQFQNNGVVDDSQLPKDRFSAERLKGVDSTLKIQPAKLEDSAVYLCASSRDRTQETQYFGPGTRLLVL.

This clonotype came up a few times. The CDR3 DNA reads as TGTGCCAGCAAAAGAGGTCTGGAGAGGGCGAATGAGCAGTTCTTC. It translates to CASKRGLERANEQFF. The chain joins TRBV9 to TRBJ2-1; a weak D match, TRBD2 (5 bases). The germline V and J ends were trimmed by 6 bases and 7 bases, with 20 bases remaining between them. This CDR3 is 15 amino acids long. Germline CDR1 is SGDLS and CDR2 is YYNGEE.

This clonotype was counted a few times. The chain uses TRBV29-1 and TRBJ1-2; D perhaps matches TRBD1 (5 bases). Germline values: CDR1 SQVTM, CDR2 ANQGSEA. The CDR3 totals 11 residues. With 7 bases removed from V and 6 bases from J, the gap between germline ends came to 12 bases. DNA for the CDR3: TGCAGCGGGCGGACACCCAATGGCTACACCTTC. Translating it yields CSGRTPNGYTF.

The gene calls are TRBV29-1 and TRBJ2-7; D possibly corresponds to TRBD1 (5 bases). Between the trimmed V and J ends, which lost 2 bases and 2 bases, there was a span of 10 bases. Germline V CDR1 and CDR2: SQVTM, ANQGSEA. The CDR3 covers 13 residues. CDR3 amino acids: CSVERQGPYEQYF. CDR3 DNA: TGCAGCGTTGAAAGGCAGGGCCCCTACGAGCAGTACTTC.

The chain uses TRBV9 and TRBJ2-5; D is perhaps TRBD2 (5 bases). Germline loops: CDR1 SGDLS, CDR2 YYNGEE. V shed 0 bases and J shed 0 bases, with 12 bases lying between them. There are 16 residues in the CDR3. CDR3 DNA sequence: TGTGCCAGCAGCGTAGGCCGAGCGGTGTACCAAGAGACCCAGTACTTC. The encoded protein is CASSVGRAVYQETQYF.

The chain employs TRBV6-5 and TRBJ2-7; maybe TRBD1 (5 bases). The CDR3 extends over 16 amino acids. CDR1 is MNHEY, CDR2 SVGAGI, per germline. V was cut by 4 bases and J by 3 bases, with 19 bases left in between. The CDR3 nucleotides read TGTGCCAGCAGTTTGGGATTGGGGCTCCGGTACTACGAGCAGTACTTC. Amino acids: CASSLGLGLRYYEQYF.

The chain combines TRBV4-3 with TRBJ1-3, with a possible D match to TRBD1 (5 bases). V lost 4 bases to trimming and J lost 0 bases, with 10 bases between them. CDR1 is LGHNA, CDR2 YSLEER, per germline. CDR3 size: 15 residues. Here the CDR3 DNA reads TGCGCCAGCAGCCCCGGGGCGAGCTCTGGAAACACCATATATTTT. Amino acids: CASSPGASSGNTIYF.

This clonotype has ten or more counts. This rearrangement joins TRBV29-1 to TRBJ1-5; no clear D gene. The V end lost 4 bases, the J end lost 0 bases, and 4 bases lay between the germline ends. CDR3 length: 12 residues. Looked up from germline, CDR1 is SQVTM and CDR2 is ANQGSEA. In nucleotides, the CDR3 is TGCAGCGTTGGAGATAGCAATCAGCCCCAGCATTTT. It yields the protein CSVGDSNQPQHF.

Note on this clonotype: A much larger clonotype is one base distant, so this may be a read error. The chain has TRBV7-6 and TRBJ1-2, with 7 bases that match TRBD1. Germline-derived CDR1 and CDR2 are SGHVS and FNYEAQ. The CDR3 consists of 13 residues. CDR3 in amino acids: CAGSLTGLDGYTF. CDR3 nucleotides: TGTGCCGGCAGCTTGACAGGGTTGGATGGCTACACCTTC.

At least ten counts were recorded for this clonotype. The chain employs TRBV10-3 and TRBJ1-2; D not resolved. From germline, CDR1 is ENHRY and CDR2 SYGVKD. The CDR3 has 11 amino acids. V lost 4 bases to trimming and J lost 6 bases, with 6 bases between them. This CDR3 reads CAISGGNGYTF. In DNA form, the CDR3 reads TGTGCCATCAGTGGAGGGAATGGCTACACCTTC.

Written as DNA, the CDR3 is TGTGCCAGCAGCTTAGGGACAGGGTCCAAAAACATTCAGTACTTC. Its translation is CASSLGTGSKNIQYF. The chain links TRBV2 to TRBJ2-4, with 9 bases matching TRBD1. The germline V gene encodes CDR1 SNHLY and CDR2 FYNNEI. Trimming removed 6 bases from V and 2 bases from J; junction bases left unmatched: 5. This CDR3 has 15 residues. The whole variable domain, remainder taken from reference TRBV2 and TRBJ2-4, is EPEVTQTPSHQVTQMGQEVILRCVPISNHLYFYWYRQILGQKVEFLVSFYNNEISEKSEIFDDQFSVERPDGSNFTLKIRSTKLEDSAMYFCASSLGTGSKNIQYFGAGTRLSVL.

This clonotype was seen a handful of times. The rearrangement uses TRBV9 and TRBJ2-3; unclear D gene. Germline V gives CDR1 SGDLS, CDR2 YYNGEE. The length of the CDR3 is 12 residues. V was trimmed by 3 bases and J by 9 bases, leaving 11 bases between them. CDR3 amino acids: CASSDARWTQYF. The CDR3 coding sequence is TGTGCCAGCAGCGACGCTAGGTGGACGCAGTATTTT.

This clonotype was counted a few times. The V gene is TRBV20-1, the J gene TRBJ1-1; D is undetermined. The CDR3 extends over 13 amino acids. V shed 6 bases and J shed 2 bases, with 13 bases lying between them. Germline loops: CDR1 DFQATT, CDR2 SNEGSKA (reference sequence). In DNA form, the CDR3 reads TGCAGTGCCCCGGGTTACGGTAACACTGAAGCTTTCTTT. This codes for CSAPGYGNTEAFF.

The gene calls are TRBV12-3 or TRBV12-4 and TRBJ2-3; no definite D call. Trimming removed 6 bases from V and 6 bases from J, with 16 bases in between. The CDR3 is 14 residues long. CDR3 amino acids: CASSPPVRMDTQYF. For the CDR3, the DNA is TGTGCCAGCAGCCCTCCCGTCCGGATGGATACGCAGTATTTT.

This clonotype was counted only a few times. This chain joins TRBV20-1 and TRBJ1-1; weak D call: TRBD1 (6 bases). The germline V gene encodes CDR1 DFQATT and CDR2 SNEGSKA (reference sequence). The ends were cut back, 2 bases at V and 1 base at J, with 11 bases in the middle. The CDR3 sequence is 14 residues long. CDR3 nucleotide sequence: TGCAGTGCTAGATTAGGGGGTCCGAACACTGAAGCTTTCTTT. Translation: CSARLGGPNTEAFF.

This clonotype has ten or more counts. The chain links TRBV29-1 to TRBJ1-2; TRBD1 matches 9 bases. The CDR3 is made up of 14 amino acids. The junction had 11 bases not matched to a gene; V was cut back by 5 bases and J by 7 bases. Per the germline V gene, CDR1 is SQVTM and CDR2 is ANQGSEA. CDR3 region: CSVPLGTGFGGYTF. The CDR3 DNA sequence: TGCAGCGTTCCCCTCGGGACAGGGTTCGGTGGCTACACCTTC.

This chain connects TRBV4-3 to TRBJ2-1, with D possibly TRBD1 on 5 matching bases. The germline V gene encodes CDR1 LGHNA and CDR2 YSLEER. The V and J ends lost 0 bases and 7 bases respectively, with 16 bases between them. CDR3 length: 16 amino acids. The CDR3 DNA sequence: TGCGCCAGCAGCCAAGATGGGTCAGGGCCTGTGAATGAGCAGTTCTTC. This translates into CASSQDGSGPVNEQFF.